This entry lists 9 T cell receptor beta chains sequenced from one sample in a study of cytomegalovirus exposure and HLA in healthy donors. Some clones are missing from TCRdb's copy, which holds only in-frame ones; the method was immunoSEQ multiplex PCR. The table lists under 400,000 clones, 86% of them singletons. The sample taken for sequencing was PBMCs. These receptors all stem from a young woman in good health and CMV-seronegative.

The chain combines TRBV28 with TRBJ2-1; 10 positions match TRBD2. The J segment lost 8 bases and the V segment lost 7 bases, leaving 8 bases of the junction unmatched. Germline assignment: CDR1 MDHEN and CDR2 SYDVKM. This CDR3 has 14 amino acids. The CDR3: CASTPSGSIYEQFF. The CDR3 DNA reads TGTGCCAGCACCCCTAGCGGGAGTATATATGAGCAGTTCTTC.

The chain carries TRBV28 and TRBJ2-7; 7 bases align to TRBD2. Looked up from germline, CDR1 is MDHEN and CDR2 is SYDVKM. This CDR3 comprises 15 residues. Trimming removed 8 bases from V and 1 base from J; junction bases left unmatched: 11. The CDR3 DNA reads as TGTGCCAGCGGAGTAGCGGGCGGTACTTCCTACGAGCAGTACTTC. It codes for CASGVAGGTSYEQYF.

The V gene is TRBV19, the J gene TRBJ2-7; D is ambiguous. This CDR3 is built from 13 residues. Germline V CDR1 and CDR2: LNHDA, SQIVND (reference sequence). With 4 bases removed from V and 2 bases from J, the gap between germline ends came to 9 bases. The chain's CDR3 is CASSKHTTYEQYF. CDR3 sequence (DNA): TGTGCCAGTAGTAAACACACTACCTACGAGCAGTACTTC. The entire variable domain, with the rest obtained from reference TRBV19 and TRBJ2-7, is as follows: DGGITQSPKYLFRKEGQNVTLSCEQNLNHDAMYWYRQDPGQGLRLIYYSQIVNDFQKGDIAEGYSVSREKKESFPLTVTSAQKNPTAFYLCASSKHTTYEQYFGPGTRLTVT.

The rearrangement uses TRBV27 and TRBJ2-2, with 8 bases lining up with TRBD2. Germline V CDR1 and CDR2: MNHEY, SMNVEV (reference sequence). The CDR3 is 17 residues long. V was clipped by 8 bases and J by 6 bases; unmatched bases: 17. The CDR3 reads CASLGPFAGGVPGELFF. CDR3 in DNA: TGTGCCAGCTTAGGCCCATTCGCGGGGGGCGTCCCCGGGGAGCTGTTTTTT.

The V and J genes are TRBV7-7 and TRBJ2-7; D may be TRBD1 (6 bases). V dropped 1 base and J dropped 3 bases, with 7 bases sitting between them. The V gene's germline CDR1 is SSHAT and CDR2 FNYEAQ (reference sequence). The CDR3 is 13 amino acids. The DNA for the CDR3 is TGTGCCAGCAGCTTAGGACAGGACTACGAGCAGTACTTC. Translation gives CASSLGQDYEQYF.

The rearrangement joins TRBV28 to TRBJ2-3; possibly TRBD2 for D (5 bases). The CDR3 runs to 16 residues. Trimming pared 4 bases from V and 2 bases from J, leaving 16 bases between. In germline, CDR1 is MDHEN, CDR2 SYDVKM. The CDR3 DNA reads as TGTGCCAGCAGTTCATTCGAGGGAGAACTCACAGATACGCAGTATTTT. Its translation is CASSSFEGELTDTQYF.

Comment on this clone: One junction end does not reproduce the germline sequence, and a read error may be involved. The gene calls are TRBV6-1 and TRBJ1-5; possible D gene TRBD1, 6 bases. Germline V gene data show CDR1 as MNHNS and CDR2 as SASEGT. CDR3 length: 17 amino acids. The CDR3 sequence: CASSEGAGARGNQPQHF. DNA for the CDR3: TGTGCCAGCAGCGAAGGGGCGGGGGCGCGTGGCAATCAGCCCCAGCATTTT.

CDR3 coding DNA: TGTGCCAGCGAGGCGACGGAGAACACTGAAGCTTTCTTT. Its protein product is CASEATENTEAFF. This chain connects TRBV2 to TRBJ1-1; D is unclear. This CDR3 has 13 residues. Germline values: CDR1 SNHLY, CDR2 FYNNEI. Trimming left V 8 bases short and J 1 base short, with 11 bases between.

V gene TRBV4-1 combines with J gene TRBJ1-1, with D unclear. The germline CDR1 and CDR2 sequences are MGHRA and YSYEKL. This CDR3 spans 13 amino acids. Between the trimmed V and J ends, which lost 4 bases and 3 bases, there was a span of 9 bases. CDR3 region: CASSPNTYTEAFF. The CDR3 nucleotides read TGCGCCAGCAGCCCAAACACCTACACTGAAGCTTTCTTT.